These 24 T cell receptor beta chains came from one sample sequenced in a study of regulatory T cells in long-lasting Graves disease. Time point noted: persistent/refractory GD, antithyroid drugs over 5 years with positive TRAb. Preparation of the TCR library used RNA extracted from PBMCs. Arm-PCR of CDR3 regions and iRepertoire HTBI primers were used to build TCR beta libraries. TCRdb ran MiXCR on the multiplex PCR reads and lists one entry per CDR3 protein. Among 400,000 or so distinct CDR3 sequences, around a quarter were seen once, and the ten largest hold about a quarter. The sequencing used peripheral blood mononuclear cells (PBMCs), collected when the disease was refractory, from a patient treated with antithyroid drugs. These receptors were collected from a female donor with Graves disease.

The V gene is TRBV18, the J gene TRBJ2-7; 8 nucleotides agree with TRBD1. CDR1 KGHSH and CDR2 LQKENI come from the germline V gene. CDR3 length: 14 amino acids. The J segment lost 7 bases and the V segment lost 3 bases, leaving 8 bases of the junction unmatched. CDR3 in amino acids: CASSPRDRRSEQYF. The CDR3 region has the DNA TGTGCCAGCTCACCCCGGGACAGGCGTTCGGAGCAGTACTTC.

This clonotype has a count of ten or more. The V call is TRBV25-1, the J call TRBJ1-4; D is undetermined. Germline-derived CDR1 and CDR2 are MGHDK and SYGVNS. The CDR3 is made up of 16 amino acids. Trimming stripped 1 base from V and 2 bases from J, with 11 bases between. Here the CDR3 DNA reads TGTGCCAGCAGTGAATTTAGTAGGCTGACTAATGAAAAACTGTTTTTT. It codes for CASSEFSRLTNEKLFF.

This clonotype was seen at least ten times. This chain uses TRBV9 with TRBJ1-1; no definite D call. Germline CDR1 reads SGDLS; CDR2 reads YYNGEE. The V gene lost 0 bases and the J gene lost 0 bases, with 9 bases spanning the gap. The CDR3 consists of 15 residues. The CDR3 is CASSVEGIMNTEAFF. The CDR3 DNA reads TGTGCCAGCAGCGTAGAAGGGATTATGAACACTGAAGCTTTCTTT.

This clonotype was counted many times. The V gene is TRBV12-3 or TRBV12-4, the J gene TRBJ1-1; D remains unclear. The V end lost 4 bases, the J end lost 6 bases, and 12 bases lay between the germline ends. CDR3 length: 13 residues. The CDR3 region is CASSYSARPEAFF. CDR3 coding DNA: TGTGCCAGCAGTTACTCAGCCCGGCCTGAAGCTTTCTTT.

This clonotype came up a few times. The chain recombines TRBV7-3 with TRBJ2-5; D remains unclear. The ends were cut back, 5 bases at V and 5 bases at J, with 12 bases in the middle. Germline V gene data show CDR1 as SGHTA and CDR2 as FQGTGA. This CDR3 comprises 13 residues. The CDR3 nucleotides read TGTGCCAGCAGCAAGGCCCGGATGGAGACCCAGTACTTC. Its translation is CASSKARMETQYF.

The chain combines TRBV20-1 with TRBJ2-7; 7 nucleotides match TRBD2. Germline loops: CDR1 DFQATT, CDR2 SNEGSKA (reference sequence). The CDR3 totals 17 residues. V was pared by 0 bases and J by 6 bases, with 17 bases of the junction left unmatched. CDR3 coding DNA: TGCAGTGCTAGAGATCGCTTCGGCGGGAGTGGGTTCGGCGAGCAGTACTTC. This gives the protein CSARDRFGGSGFGEQYF.

A word on this clonotype: This sequence may be a read error, since a much larger clone differs from it by one base. V usage is TRBV28 and J usage is TRBJ1-1; D is unclear. This CDR3 has 13 amino acids. Germline CDR1 MDHEN, CDR2 SYDVKM. The CDR3 sequence: CVIQDLMNTEAFF. In nucleotides, the CDR3 is TGTGTCATCCAGGATCTCATGAACACTGAAGCTTTCTTT. The complete variable domain, with remaining parts taken from reference TRBV28 and TRBJ1-1, reads DVKVTQSSRYLVKRTGEKVFLECVQDMDHENMFWYRQDPGLGLRLIYFSYDVKMKEKGDIPEGYSVSREKKERFSLILESASTNQTSMYLCVIQDLMNTEAFFGQGTRLTVV.

This clonotype was picked up a small number of times. The V and J genes are TRBV3-1 and TRBJ2-1; tentatively, D is TRBD2 (5 bases). V lost 4 bases and J 0 bases, leaving 22 bases between the germline ends. Germline CDR1 reads LGHDT; CDR2 reads YNNKEL (reference sequence). This CDR3 spans 19 amino acids. CDR3 sequence: CASSPIGERGLSSYNEQFF. The CDR3 bases are TGTGCCAGCAGCCCAATAGGAGAGAGAGGGCTTAGCTCCTACAATGAGCAGTTCTTC.

At least ten counts were recorded for this clonotype. The chain employs TRBV19 and TRBJ2-7, with TRBD2 matching 11 bases. The CDR3 runs to 14 residues. In germline, CDR1 is LNHDA, CDR2 SQIVND (reference sequence). V was clipped by 5 bases and J by 5 bases; unmatched bases: 5. Here the CDR3 DNA reads TGTGCCAGTAGTGGGCAGACTAGCGGGAACGAGCAGTACTTC. This translates into CASSGQTSGNEQYF. The variable domain in full, completed from reference TRBV19 and TRBJ2-7, reads DGGITQSPKYLFRKEGQNVTLSCEQNLNHDAMYWYRQDPGQGLRLIYYSQIVNDFQKGDIAEGYSVSREKKESFPLTVTSAQKNPTAFYLCASSGQTSGNEQYFGPGTRLTVT.

This clonotype was seen a handful of times. This rearrangement joins TRBV30 to TRBJ1-5; D possibly corresponds to TRBD1 (5 bases). Trimming removed 1 base from V and 0 bases from J, with 10 bases in between. Looked up from germline, CDR1 is GTSNPN and CDR2 is SVGIG (reference sequence). The CDR3 runs to 15 residues. Here the CDR3 reads CAWSGGSASNQPQHF. The CDR3 DNA is TGTGCCTGGAGTGGGGGCTCCGCTAGCAATCAGCCCCAGCATTTT.

This clonotype occurred many times. The rearrangement links TRBV2 to TRBJ1-5, with a weak D call TRBD1 (5 bases). Germline V CDR1 and CDR2: SNHLY, FYNNEI. This CDR3 contains 14 residues. V was clipped by 3 bases and J by 3 bases, with 9 bases between them. In DNA, the CDR3 is TGTGCCAGCAGTGACAGCAGGGTCAATCAGCCCCAGCATTTT. This translates into CASSDSRVNQPQHF. The full variable domain, its missing parts supplied by reference TRBV2 and TRBJ1-5, is EPEVTQTPSHQVTQMGQEVILRCVPISNHLYFYWYRQILGQKVEFLVSFYNNEISEKSEIFDDQFSVERPDGSNFTLKIRSTKLEDSAMYFCASSDSRVNQPQHFGDGTRLSIL.

The table lists this clonotype with a few counts. In DNA form, the CDR3 reads TGTGCCAGCAGCTTGGAAATACAGACAGCCGGATATGGCTACACCTTC. Translated, it gives CASSLEIQTAGYGYTF. J is TRBJ1-2 and V is TRBV5-5; D may be TRBD1 (5 bases). The CDR3 is 16 residues long. The V gene lost 0 bases and the J gene lost 5 bases, with 17 bases spanning the gap. Germline V gene lookup returns CDR1 SGHKS and CDR2 YYEKEE (reference sequence).

The CDR3 here is CVSKGDTGELFF. DNA for the CDR3: TGTGTCAGTAAAGGAGACACCGGGGAGCTGTTTTTT. This chain joins TRBV6-4 and TRBJ2-2; D gene unclear. Germline CDR1 and CDR2: MRHNA and SNTAGT. The CDR3 loop spans 12 amino acids.

The genes are TRBV10-3 and TRBJ2-7, with D possibly being TRBD2 (6 bases). V shed 3 bases and J shed 7 bases, with 19 bases lying between them. CDR1 is ENHRY and CDR2 is SYGVKD in the germline V gene. This CDR3 has 15 amino acids. This CDR3 reads CAISEVLTGTFEQYF. The CDR3 nucleotides read TGTGCCATCAGTGAAGTATTAACCGGGACTTTTGAGCAGTACTTC.

The chain has TRBV29-1 and TRBJ1-2; 9 bases line up with TRBD1. The length of the CDR3 is 13 residues. In germline, CDR1 is SQVTM, CDR2 ANQGSEA. Unmatched junction bases numbered 10, after V lost 7 bases and J lost 7 bases. DNA of the CDR3: TGCAGCGCCCAGGGACAGGGCTGGCGTGGCTACACCTTC. Amino acids: CSAQGQGWRGYTF.

This clonotype has a count of ten or more. The chain carries TRBV6-1 and TRBJ1-6; no reliable D call. Germline CDR1 is MNHNS and CDR2 is SASEGT. V was cut by 5 bases and J by 2 bases, with 13 bases left in between. There are 16 residues in the CDR3. Here the CDR3 reads CASSRNRSTYNSPLHF. Here the CDR3 DNA reads TGTGCCAGCAGTCGCAACCGGAGTACCTATAATTCACCCCTCCACTTT.

Notes on this clonotype: This may come from a read error, since a much larger clone is one base off. This sequence joins TRBV7-2 and TRBJ2-2; D not resolved. The germline CDR1 and CDR2 sequences are SGHTA and FQGNSA. Deletions cut 6 bases from V and 6 bases from J, with 14 bases between. The length of the CDR3 is 14 residues. Here the CDR3 DNA reads TGTGCCAGCAGATCAGATTCCGCGGCCGGGGAGCTGTTTTTT. The encoded protein is CASRSDSAAGELFF.

This clonotype has only a few counts. The chain joins TRBV29-1 to TRBJ2-3; a possible D gene is TRBD2 (5 bases). Trimming took off 3 bases at V and 9 bases at J, with 16 bases between the two ends. There are 13 residues in the CDR3. Germline CDR1 reads SQVTM; CDR2 reads ANQGSEA. The CDR3 region has the DNA TGCAGCGTTGATGCTTGGCTTACGGGGACGCAGTATTTT. It yields the protein CSVDAWLTGTQYF.

The chain is built from TRBV9 and TRBJ1-1, with D perhaps TRBD1 (6 bases). The germline V and J ends were trimmed by 3 bases and 5 bases, with 8 bases remaining between them. Looked up from germline, CDR1 is SGDLS and CDR2 is YYNGEE. CDR3 size: 12 residues. CDR3 residues: CASSGDTTEAFF. CDR3 bases: TGTGCCAGCAGCGGGGACACTACTGAAGCTTTCTTT.

This clonotype was counted a few times. The rearrangement joins TRBV18 to TRBJ2-7; TRBD1 aligns across 7 bases. The CDR3 is 15 residues long. The V gene end was trimmed by 8 bases and the J gene end by 0 bases; junction bases not matched to a gene: 10. Germline CDR1 reads KGHSH; CDR2 reads LQKENI. DNA for the CDR3: TGTGCCAGCAGTCCCGGGACAGAAAGCTCCTACGAGCAGTACTTC. The encoded protein is CASSPGTESSYEQYF.

Worth noting for this clonotype: Being one base from a much bigger clone, this may be a read error. The J gene is TRBJ1-2, the V gene TRBV3-1; TRBD1 agrees at 8 bases. CDR1 is LGHDT and CDR2 is YNNKEL in the germline V gene (reference sequence). This CDR3 is built from 13 residues. J was trimmed by 6 bases and V by 4 bases; bases with no gene match: 4. The CDR3: CASSPDREDGYTF. The CDR3 DNA is TGTGCCAGCAGCCCGGACAGGGAAGATGGCTACACCTTC.

This clonotype came up many times. The gene calls are TRBV18 and TRBJ2-5, with D uncertain. The CDR3 loop spans 13 amino acids. Germline V gives CDR1 KGHSH, CDR2 LQKENI. The V end lost 4 bases, the J end lost 4 bases, and 10 bases lay between the germline ends. Written as DNA, the CDR3 is TGTGCCAGCTCACTGGGGTTCAGAGAGACCCAGTACTTC. It yields the protein CASSLGFRETQYF.

This clonotype was observed many times. This sequence joins TRBV6-1 and TRBJ2-5; 10 bases map to TRBD2. Germline V gene data show CDR1 as MNHNS and CDR2 as SASEGT. J was trimmed by 5 bases and V by 4 bases; bases with no gene match: 10. This CDR3 contains 16 residues. CDR3 sequence reads: CASSGVGSGRSETQYF. Here the CDR3 DNA reads TGTGCCAGCAGTGGCGTTGGTAGCGGGAGGTCCGAGACCCAGTACTTC.

The chain uses TRBV27 and TRBJ1-2; no clear D gene. V lost 3 bases and J lost 4, with 15 bases in between. This CDR3 has 15 residues. Germline V gene sequence: CDR1 MNHEY, CDR2 SMNVEV (reference sequence). CDR3 nucleotides: TGTGCCAGCAGTTTTGGTTTTCCACCACCCTATGGCTACACCTTC. It codes for CASSFGFPPPYGYTF.